A selection of T cell receptor beta chains follows, all from one sample in a study of tumor-infiltrating lymphocytes in primary liver carcinoma. Using its own MiXCR run on the multiplex PCR reads, TCRdb lists one record per CDR3 protein. The top ten hold about 12% of the sample, which has about 97,000 distinct CDR3 sequences, about 70% seen once. Sequences were obtained from liver tumor tissue from sampling region 2. These TCRs come from an older woman with primary liver carcinoma and hepatitis B virus infection. Both conserved end residues are part of each CDR3. Fields, in order: V gene, J gene, clone size, CDR3 length, D gene, CDR3 DNA, CDR3 protein. The D gene is left open where the match is weak. Expanded clones get a size class; other rows say once, few or many, or leave the size out.

V gene: TRBV11-3
J gene: TRBJ2-7
clone size: NA
CDR3 length: 15
D gene: NA
CDR3 DNA: TGTGTCAGCAGCTTAGGAACTAGCAGGAACCTTGAGCAGTACTTC
CDR3 protein: CVSSLGTSRNLEQYF

V gene: TRBV5-6
J gene: TRBJ1-5
clone size: NA
CDR3 length: 16
D gene: NA
CDR3 DNA: TGTGTCAGCAGCTTGGGACCCGGGAACAACAATCAGCCCCAGCATTTT
CDR3 protein: CVSSLGPGNNNQPQHF

V gene: TRBV5-4
J gene: TRBJ2-1
clone size: NA
CDR3 length: 16
D gene: NA
CDR3 DNA: TGTGCCAGCAGCCTGAGTGTCTCGGGTTCCTACAATGAGCAGCTCTTC
CDR3 protein: CASSLSVSGSYNEQLF

V gene: TRBV7-2
J gene: TRBJ2-5
clone size: NA
CDR3 length: 18
D gene: TRBD2
CDR3 DNA: TGTGCCAGCAGCCCTCGATTAGCGGGAGGGCCGGGTCAAGAGACCCAGCACTTC
CDR3 protein: CASSPRLAGGPGQETQHF

V gene: TRBV11-1
J gene: TRBJ2-1
clone size: NA
CDR3 length: 17
D gene: TRBD2
CDR3 DNA: TGTGGCAGCAGCTCCATTGTAGCGGGGGGGCCGATCAATGAGCAGTTCTTC
CDR3 protein: CGSSSIVAGGPINEQFF

V gene: TRBV2
J gene: TRBJ2-2
clone size: NA
CDR3 length: 16
D gene: TRBD1
CDR3 DNA: TGTGCCAGCACATTCGAGGGACAGGCGAACACCGGGGAGCTGTTTTTT
CDR3 protein: CASTFEGQANTGELFF

V gene: TRBV30
J gene: TRBJ1-1
clone size: NA
CDR3 length: 14
D gene: TRBD1
CDR3 DNA: TGTGCCTGTATGCAGGGGGGATCGGGGACCGAAGCTTTCTTT
CDR3 protein: CACMQGGSGTEAFF

V gene: TRBV6-5
J gene: TRBJ2-1
clone size: many
CDR3 length: 17
D gene: TRBD2
CDR3 DNA: TGTGCCAGCAGTTACGGGTATAGCGGGAGTGCCTACAATGAGCAGTTCTTC
CDR3 protein: CASSYGYSGSAYNEQFF

V gene: TRBV11-2
J gene: TRBJ1-5
clone size: medium-sized
CDR3 length: 14
D gene: NA
CDR3 DNA: TGTGCCAGCAGCTTACTATCAGGGGATCAGCCCCAGCATTTT
CDR3 protein: CASSLLSGDQPQHF

V gene: TRBV6-6
J gene: TRBJ1-5
clone size: NA
CDR3 length: 18
D gene: NA
CDR3 DNA: TGTACCAGCAGTTACTCACCGGAACTCGGGGAGATCAATCAGCCCCAGCATTTT
CDR3 protein: CTSSYSPELGEINQPQHF

V gene: TRBV28
J gene: TRBJ1-5
clone size: NA
CDR3 length: 12
D gene: NA
CDR3 DNA: TGTGCCAACAGTCGGGCACCACAGCCCCAGCATTTT
CDR3 protein: CANSRAPQPQHF

V gene: TRBV14
J gene: TRBJ1-1
clone size: NA
CDR3 length: 13
D gene: NA
CDR3 DNA: TGTGTCAGGAGCCTAGGCATGGGCACTGAAGCTTTCTTT
CDR3 protein: CVRSLGMGTEAFF

V gene: TRBV12-3/TRBV12-4
J gene: TRBJ2-7
clone size: many
CDR3 length: 11
D gene: NA
CDR3 DNA: TGTGCCAGCAGTTTATTGGGGGAGCAGTACTTC
CDR3 protein: CASSLLGEQYF

V gene: TRBV5-1
J gene: TRBJ1-2
clone size: NA
CDR3 length: 12
D gene: NA
CDR3 DNA: TGCGCCGGCAGAGACGGGGGCGGTGGCTACACCTTC
CDR3 protein: CAGRDGGGGYTF

V gene: TRBV12-3/TRBV12-4
J gene: TRBJ2-5
clone size: NA
CDR3 length: 14
D gene: TRBD2
CDR3 DNA: TGTGCCAGCAGTCGACGGGAGGACCGGGGAACCCAGTACTTC
CDR3 protein: CASSRREDRGTQYF

V gene: TRBV6-5
J gene: TRBJ1-1
clone size: NA
CDR3 length: 14
D gene: NA
CDR3 DNA: TGTGCCGGCAGTTATGGGCAGGTGAACTCTGAAGCTTTCTTT
CDR3 protein: CAGSYGQVNSEAFF